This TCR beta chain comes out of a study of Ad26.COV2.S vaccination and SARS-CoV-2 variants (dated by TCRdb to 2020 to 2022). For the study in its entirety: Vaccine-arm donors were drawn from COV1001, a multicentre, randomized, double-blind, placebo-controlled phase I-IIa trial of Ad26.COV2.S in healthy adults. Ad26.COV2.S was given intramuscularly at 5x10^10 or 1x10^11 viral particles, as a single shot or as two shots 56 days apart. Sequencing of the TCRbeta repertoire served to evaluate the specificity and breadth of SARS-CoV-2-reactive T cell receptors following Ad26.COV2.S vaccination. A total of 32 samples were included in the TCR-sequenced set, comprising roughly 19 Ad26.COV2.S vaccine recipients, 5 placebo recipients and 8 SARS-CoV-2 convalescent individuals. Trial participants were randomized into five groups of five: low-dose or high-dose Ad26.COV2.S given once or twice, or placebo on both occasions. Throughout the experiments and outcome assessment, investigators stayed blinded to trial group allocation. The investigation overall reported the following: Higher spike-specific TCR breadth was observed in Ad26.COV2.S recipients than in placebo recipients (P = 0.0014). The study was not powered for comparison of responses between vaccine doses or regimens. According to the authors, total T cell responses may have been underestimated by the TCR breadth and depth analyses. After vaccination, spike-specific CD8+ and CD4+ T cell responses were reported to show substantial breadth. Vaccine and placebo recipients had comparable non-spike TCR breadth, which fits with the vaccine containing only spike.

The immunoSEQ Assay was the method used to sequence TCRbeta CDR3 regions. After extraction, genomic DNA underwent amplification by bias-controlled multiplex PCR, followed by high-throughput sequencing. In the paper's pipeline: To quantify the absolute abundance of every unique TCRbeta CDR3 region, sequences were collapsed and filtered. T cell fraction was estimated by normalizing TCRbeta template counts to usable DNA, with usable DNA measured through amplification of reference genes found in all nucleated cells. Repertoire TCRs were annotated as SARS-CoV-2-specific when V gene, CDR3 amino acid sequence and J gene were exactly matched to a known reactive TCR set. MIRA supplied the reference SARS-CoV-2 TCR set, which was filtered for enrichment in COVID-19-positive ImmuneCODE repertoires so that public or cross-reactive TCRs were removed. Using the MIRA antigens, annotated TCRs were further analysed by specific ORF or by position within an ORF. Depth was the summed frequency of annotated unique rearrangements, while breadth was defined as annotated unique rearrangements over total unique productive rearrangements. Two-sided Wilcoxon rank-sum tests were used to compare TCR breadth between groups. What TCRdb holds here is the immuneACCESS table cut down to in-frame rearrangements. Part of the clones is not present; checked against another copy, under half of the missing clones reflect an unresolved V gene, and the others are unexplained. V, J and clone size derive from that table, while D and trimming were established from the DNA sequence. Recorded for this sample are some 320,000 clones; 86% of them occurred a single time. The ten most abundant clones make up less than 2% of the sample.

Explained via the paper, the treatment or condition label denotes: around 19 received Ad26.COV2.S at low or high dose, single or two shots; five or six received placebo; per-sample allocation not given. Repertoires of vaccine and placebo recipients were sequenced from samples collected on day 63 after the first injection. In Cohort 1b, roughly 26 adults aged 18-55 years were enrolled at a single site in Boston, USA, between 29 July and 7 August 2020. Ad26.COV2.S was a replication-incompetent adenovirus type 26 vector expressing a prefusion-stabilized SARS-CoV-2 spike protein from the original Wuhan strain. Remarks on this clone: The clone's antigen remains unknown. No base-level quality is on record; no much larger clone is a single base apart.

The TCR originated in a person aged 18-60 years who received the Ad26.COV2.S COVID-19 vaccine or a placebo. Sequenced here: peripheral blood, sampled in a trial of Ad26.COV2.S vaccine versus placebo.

Here is the DNA: TGTGCCAGCAGCGTAACCGCGACAGGGACCTATGGCTACACCTTC. Its protein product is CASSVTATGTYGYTF. The chain is assembled from TRBV9 and TRBJ1-2, with TRBD1 identical over 7 junction bases. Spanning cysteine to phenylalanine, the CDR3 consists of 15 amino acids. Kept here is only the CDR3 DNA, which spans 45 bases and is read in frame from base 1. Relative to germline, V is missing 1 base and J is missing 4 bases, with 7 bases of the junction outside any gene match. Per the germline V gene, SGDLS is the CDR1 and YYNGEE is the CDR2. The CDR3 plus the reference TRBV9 and TRBJ1-2 genes for the other parts give the full variable domain: DSGVTQTPKHLITATGQRVTLRCSPRSGDLSVYWYQQSLDQGLQFLIQYYNGEERAKGNILERFSAQQFPDLHSELNLSSLELGDSALYFCASSVTATGTYGYTFGSGTRLTVV.